This TCR beta chain was sequenced in a study of blood T cells in healthy people across ages. The sample providers were healthy Caucasian people from Russia, aged roughly 6 to 90. A J-beta primer mix and a sample-barcoded 5' primer were used in a second PCR of roughly 6 to 11 cycles. Using its own MiXCR run on the 5' RACE reads, TCRdb lists one record per CDR3 protein. The profile shows 1.5 million to 2 million distinct CDR3 sequences, about 30% of them singletons. This clonotype occurred a few times. This receptor was obtained from a woman aged 30 to 39 in good health. The specimen was blood.

In DNA form, the CDR3 reads TGCAGTGCTAGAGGAGGGCGAGGCAGTCAAGAGACCCAGTACTTC. Translating gives CSARGGRGSQETQYF. J is TRBJ2-5 and V is TRBV20-1, with D possibly TRBD2 on 5 matching bases. Deletions cut 1 base from V and 2 bases from J, with 14 bases between. The CDR3 is 15 amino acids. Looked up from germline, CDR1 is DFQATT and CDR2 is SNEGSKA (reference sequence).